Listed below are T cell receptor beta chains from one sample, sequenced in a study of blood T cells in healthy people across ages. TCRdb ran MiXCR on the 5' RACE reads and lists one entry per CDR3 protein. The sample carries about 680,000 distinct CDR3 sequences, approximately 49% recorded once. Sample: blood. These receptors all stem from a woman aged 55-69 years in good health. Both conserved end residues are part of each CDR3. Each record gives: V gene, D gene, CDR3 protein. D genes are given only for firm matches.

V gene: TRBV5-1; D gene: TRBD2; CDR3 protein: CASSRTSGPTDTQYF
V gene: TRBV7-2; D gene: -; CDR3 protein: CASSFETDSVTWKQYF
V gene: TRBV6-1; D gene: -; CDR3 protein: CASGQGGVETQYF
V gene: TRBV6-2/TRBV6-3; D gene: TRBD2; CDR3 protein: CASSRAGWQYF
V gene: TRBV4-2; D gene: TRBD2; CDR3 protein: CASSPRTSGSADTQYF
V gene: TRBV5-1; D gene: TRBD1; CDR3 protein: CASSFGQGAGEQFF
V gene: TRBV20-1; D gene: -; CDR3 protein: CSAVTEQSSYNSPLHF
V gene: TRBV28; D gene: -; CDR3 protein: CASRESRKLYGYTF
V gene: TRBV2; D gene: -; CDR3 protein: CASSPARGSPLHF
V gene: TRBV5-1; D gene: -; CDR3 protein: CASSLEGAQYF
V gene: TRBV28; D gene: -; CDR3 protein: CASSLSSANEQYF
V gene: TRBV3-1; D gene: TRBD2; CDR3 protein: CASSRPAGGYNEQFF
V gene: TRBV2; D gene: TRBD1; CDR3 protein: CASSEARGRGPSNQPQHF
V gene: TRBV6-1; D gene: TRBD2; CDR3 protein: CASGRAIGTDTQYF
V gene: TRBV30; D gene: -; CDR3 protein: CAWSVGPYNEQFF
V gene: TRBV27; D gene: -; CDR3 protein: CASRPTEPNYGYTF
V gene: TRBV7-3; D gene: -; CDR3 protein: CASSSRHGLPKETQYF
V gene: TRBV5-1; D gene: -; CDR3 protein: CASSLVGGNYNEQFF
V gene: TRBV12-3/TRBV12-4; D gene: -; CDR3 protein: CASSLGAGTEAFF
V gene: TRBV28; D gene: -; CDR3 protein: CASSLEADYEQYF
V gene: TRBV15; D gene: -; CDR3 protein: CATSRDRASYEQYF
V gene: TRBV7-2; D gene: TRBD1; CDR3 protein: CASAGQGTSPLHF
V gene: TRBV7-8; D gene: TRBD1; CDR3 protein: CASSPDRVRWSDYGYTF
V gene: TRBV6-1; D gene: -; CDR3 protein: CASSEWVPGGYTF
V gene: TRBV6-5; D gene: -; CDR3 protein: CASTDASTQETQYF
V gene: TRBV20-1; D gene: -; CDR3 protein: CSAKLGGGGLEQYF
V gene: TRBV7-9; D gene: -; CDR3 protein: CASRGGLQETQYF
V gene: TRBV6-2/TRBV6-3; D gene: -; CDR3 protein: CASSYKDEQYF
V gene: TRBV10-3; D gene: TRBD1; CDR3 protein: CAISEGDRGSYEQYF
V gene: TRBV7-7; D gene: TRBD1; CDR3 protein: CASSSGTGATNEQYF
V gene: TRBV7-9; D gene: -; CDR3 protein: CASSLELYRGGPTDTQYF
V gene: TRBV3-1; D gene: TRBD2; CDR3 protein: CASSQGGLAGVEQFF
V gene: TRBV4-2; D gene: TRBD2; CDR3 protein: CASSPPGTSGTTQYF
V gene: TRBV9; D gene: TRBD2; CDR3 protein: CASSPASGLSYEQYF
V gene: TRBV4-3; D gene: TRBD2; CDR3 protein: CASSTGTSGSYNEQYF
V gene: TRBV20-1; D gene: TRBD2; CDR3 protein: CSARQGTSGNEQFF
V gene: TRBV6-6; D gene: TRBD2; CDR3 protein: CASKIQGGAADTQYF